The sequence of this T cell receptor (beta chain) was determined in a study of T cells after yellow fever vaccination. Whole-study results and caveats: Highly abundant clonotypes carried over from the bulk population could end up in FACS-sorted repertoires as contaminants. Reappearance after the booster was seen for most primary-vaccination clones, at 95% to 97% CD4 and around 88% CD8.

For TCR, cDNA came from 5'RACE template switching, which added a universal primer site and UMIs. Via MiXCR, TCRdb re-called the 5' RACE reads, giving one row per CDR3 protein. The table shows 250,000 to 400,000 distinct CDR3 sequences, with roughly 3.9% occurring only once. V gave up 0 bases and J gave up 10 bases, with 13 bases separating them. CDR1 is DFQATT and CDR2 is SNEGSKA in the germline V gene (reference sequence). The CDR3 consists of 13 residues. A word on this clonotype: Its antigen is currently unknown.

V is TRBV20-1 and J is TRBJ2-1; D may be TRBD1 or TRBD2 (5 bases each). The sample consisted of PBMCs, taken 5 days after the yellow fever booster vaccination. The clonotype comes from a man aged 18 to 29 who received the YFV17D yellow fever vaccine. DNA for the CDR3: TGCAGTGCTAGAGATACGGGGACCGGAGAGCAGTTCTTC. Translation: CSARDTGTGEQFF.